This T cell receptor beta chain derives from a study of cytomegalovirus exposure and HLA in healthy donors. Overall study context: According to later analysis, the same platform produced the 120 or so validation and approximately 700 first-cohort repertoires. Study outcomes and limitations: Rare sequences made up most TCRs, while some public TCRs were found in many donors.

Here immunoSEQ multiplex PCR was the method, and the copy in TCRdb shows in-frame clones only, minus some. The sample records fewer than 200,000 clones, roughly nine tenths being singletons. As to this clone: Its antigen is not known.

This CDR3 spans 15 amino acids. V lost 10 bases and J lost 1, with 17 bases in between. Germline values: CDR1 ENHRY, CDR2 SYGVKD. The source of this sequence is a man aged 18 to 30 in good health and CMV-seropositive. The chain carries TRBV10-3 and TRBJ2-1, with D maybe TRBD1 (5 bases). The material sequenced was PBMCs. CDR3: CATRHSQGSYNEQFF. CDR3 in DNA: TGTGCCACGCGGCATAGTCAGGGATCCTACAATGAGCAGTTCTTC.